This T cell receptor beta chain was retrieved from a study of Ad26.COV2.S vaccination and SARS-CoV-2 variants. Study-level results: Analyses that measured TCR breadth and depth may have underestimated total T cell responses.

Trimming removed 0 bases from V and 11 bases from J, with 7 bases in between. The CDR3 sequence is 11 residues long. Germline loops: CDR1 KGHSH, CDR2 LQKENI. With regard to this clone: Its antigen is unidentified.

Data came from immunoSEQ multiplex PCR; TCRdb stores just in-frame clones and leaves some out. The table shows around 100,000 clones, with around 80% occurring only once. The chain couples TRBV18 to TRBJ1-1; D ambiguous. The sequencing used peripheral blood, collected after recovery from COVID-19. The source is a human donor who had recovered from COVID-19. CDR3: CASSPPGEAFF. DNA of the CDR3: TGTGCCAGCTCACCACCGGGCGAGGCTTTCTTT.